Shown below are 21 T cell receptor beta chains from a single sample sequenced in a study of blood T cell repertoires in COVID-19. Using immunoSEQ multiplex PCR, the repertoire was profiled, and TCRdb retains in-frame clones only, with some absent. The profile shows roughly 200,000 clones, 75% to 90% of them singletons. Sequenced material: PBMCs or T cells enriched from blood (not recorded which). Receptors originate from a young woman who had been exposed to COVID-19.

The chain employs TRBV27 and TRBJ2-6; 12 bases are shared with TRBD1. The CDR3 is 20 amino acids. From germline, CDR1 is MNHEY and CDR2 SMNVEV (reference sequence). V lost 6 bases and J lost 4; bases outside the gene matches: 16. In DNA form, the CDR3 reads TGTGCCAGCAGCTCCACGATGCCGGGACAGGGGGCGCACGGGGCCAACGTCCTGACTTTC. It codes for CASSSTMPGQGAHGANVLTF.

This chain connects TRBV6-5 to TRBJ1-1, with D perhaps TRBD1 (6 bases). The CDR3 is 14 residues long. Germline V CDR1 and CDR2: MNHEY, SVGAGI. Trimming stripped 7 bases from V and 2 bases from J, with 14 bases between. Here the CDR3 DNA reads TGTGCCAGCATCCTCAGGGGAGTCAACACTGAAGCTTTCTTT. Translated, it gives CASILRGVNTEAFF.

This CDR3 is CASSQVAGTSGGRGSYEQYF. The CDR3 nucleotides read TGCGCCAGCAGCCAAGTGGCCGGGACTAGCGGGGGTCGGGGCTCCTACGAGCAGTACTTC. The chain carries TRBV4-1 and TRBJ2-7, with TRBD2 matching 14 bases. The CDR3 is 20 amino acids. V dropped 1 base and J dropped 0; count of bases not matched to a gene: 11. The germline V gene has CDR1 MGHRA and CDR2 YSYEKL.

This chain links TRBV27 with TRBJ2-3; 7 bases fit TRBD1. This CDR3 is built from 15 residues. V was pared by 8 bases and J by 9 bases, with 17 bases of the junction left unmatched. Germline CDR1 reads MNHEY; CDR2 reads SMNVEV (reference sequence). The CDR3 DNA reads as TGTGCCAGCCAAAACCGGGACAAGGGGGCCCGGACGCAGTATTTT. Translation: CASQNRDKGARTQYF.

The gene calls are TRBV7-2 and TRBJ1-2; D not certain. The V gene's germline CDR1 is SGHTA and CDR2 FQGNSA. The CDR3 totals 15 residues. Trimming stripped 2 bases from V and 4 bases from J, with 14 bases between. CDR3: CASSLLGRESYGYTF. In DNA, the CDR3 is TGTGCCAGCAGCTTATTGGGTCGGGAAAGCTATGGCTACACCTTC.

As DNA, the CDR3 is TGCGCCAGCAGCTTGGGGCCAGGGGGAACTAATGAAAAACTGTTTTTT. Translated: CASSLGPGGTNEKLFF. The rearrangement links TRBV5-1 to TRBJ1-4; TRBD1 agrees at 7 bases. Germline values: CDR1 SGHRS, CDR2 YFSETQ. The ends lost 0 bases at V and 1 base at J; junction bases unmatched: 3. The CDR3 is 16 residues long.

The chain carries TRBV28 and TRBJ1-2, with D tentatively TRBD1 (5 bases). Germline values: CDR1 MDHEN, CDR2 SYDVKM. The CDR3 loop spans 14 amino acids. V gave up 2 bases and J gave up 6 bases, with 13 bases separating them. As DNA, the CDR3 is TGTGCCAGCAGTTTAAGGGGTGGCTATAATGGCTACACCTTC. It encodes CASSLRGGYNGYTF.

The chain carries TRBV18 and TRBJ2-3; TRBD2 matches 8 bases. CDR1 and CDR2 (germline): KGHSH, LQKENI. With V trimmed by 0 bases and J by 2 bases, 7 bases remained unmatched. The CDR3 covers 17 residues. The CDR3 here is CASSPPSGGGFTDTQYF. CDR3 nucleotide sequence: TGTGCCAGCTCACCACCGAGCGGGGGCGGCTTCACAGATACGCAGTATTTT.

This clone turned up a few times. CDR3: CASSSRTGGRNTEAFF. For the CDR3, the DNA is TGTGCCAGCAGCTCGAGAACAGGGGGCAGGAACACTGAAGCTTTCTTT. The chain employs TRBV11-2 and TRBJ1-1; 9 positions agree with TRBD1. Germline V gene data show CDR1 as SGHAT and CDR2 as FQNNGV. The CDR3 is 16 amino acids. The V gene end was trimmed by 4 bases and the J gene end by 1 base; junction bases not matched to a gene: 7.

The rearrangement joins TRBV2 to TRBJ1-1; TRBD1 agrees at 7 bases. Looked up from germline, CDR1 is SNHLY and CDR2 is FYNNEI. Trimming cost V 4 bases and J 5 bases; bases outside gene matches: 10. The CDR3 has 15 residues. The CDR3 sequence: CASSAPTGSSTEAFF. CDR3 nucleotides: TGTGCCAGCAGTGCCCCGACAGGGTCAAGTACTGAAGCTTTCTTT.

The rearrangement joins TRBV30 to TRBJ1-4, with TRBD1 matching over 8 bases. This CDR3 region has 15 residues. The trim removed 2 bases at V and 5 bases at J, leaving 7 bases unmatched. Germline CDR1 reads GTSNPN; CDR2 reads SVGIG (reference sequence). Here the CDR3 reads CAWSPGQGRNEKLFF. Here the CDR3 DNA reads TGTGCCTGGAGTCCTGGACAGGGTAGGAATGAAAAACTGTTTTTT.

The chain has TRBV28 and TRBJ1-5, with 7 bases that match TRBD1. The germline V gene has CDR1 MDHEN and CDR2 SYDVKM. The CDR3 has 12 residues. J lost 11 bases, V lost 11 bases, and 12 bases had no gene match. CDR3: CAEGTDQSAQHF. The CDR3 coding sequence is TGTGCCGAGGGGACAGATCAATCAGCCCAGCATTTT.

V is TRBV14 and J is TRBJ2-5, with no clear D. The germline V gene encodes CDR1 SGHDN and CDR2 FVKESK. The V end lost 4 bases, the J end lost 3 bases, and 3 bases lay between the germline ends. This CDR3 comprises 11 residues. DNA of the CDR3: TGTGCCAGCAGCCCAGAAGAGACCCAGTACTTC. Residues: CASSPEETQYF.

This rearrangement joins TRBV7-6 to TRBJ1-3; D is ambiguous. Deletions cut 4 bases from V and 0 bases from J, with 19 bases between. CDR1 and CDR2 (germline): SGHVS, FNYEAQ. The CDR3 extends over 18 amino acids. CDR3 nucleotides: TGTGCCAGCAGCTCGGCGGCGGCACCACATCTCTCTGGAAACACCATATATTTT. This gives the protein CASSSAAAPHLSGNTIYF.

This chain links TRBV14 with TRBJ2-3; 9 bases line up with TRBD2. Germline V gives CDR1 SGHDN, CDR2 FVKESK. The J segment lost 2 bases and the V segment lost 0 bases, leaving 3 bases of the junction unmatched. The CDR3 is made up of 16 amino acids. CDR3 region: CASSQDIAGDTDTQYF. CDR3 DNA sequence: TGTGCCAGCAGCCAAGATATAGCGGGGGACACAGATACGCAGTATTTT.

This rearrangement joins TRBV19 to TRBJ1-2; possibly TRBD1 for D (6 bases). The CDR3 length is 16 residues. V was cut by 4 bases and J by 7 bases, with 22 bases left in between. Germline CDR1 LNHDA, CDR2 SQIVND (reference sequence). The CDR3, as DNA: TGTGCCAGTAGTAAACTACTACAGGGCGAGGAGGCTGGCTACACCTTC. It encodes CASSKLLQGEEAGYTF.

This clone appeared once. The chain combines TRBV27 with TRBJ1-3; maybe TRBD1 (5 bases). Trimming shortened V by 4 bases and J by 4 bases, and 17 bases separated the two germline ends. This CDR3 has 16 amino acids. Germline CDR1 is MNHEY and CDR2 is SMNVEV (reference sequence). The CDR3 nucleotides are TGTGCCAGCAGTTCCCGCGAGGGACTTGGCGGAAACACCATATATTTT. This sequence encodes CASSSREGLGGNTIYF.

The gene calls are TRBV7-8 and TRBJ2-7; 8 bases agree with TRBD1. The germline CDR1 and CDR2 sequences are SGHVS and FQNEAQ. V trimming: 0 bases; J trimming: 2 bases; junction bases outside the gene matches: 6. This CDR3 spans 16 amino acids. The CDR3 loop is CASSLAPGQEAYEQYF. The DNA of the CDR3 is TGTGCCAGCAGCTTAGCTCCGGGACAGGAGGCCTACGAGCAGTACTTC.

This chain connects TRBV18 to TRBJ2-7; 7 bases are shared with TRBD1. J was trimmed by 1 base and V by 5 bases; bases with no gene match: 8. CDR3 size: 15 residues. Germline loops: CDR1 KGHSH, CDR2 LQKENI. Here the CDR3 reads CASSAAGTASYEQYF. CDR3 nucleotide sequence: TGTGCCAGCTCAGCCGCCGGGACAGCATCCTACGAGCAGTACTTC.

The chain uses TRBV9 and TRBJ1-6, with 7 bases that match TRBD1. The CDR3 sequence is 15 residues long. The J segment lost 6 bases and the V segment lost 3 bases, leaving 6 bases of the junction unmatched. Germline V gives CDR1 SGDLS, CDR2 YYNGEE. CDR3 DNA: TGTGCCAGCAGCGCCCGGGACAGTATTAATTCACCCCTCCACTTT. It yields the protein CASSARDSINSPLHF.

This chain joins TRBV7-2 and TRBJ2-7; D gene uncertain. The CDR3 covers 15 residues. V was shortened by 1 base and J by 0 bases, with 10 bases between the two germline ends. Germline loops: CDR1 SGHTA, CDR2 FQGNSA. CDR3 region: CASSLGWPDSYEQYF. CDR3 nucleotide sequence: TGTGCCAGCAGCTTAGGTTGGCCTGACTCCTACGAGCAGTACTTC.